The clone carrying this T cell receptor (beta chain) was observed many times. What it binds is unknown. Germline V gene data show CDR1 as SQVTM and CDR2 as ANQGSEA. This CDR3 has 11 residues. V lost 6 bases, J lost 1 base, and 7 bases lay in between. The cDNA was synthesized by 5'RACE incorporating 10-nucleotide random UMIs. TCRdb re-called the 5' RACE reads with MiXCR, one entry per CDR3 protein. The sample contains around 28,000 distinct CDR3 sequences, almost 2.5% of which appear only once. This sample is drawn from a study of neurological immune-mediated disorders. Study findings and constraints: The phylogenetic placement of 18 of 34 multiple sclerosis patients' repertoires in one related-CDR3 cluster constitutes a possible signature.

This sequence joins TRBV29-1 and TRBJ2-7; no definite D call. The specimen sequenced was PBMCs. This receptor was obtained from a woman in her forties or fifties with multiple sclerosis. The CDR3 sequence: CSVGLSYEQYF. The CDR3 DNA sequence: TGCAGCGTGGGTCTTTCCTACGAGCAGTACTTC.